A single TCR beta chain is shown here with its context. Its antigen is still unknown. Germline V CDR1 and CDR2: MNHEY, SVGAGI. Trimming took 6 bases from V and 7 from J, leaving 12 bases between them. CDR3 length equals 13 residues. The sample is drawn from a study of a mutant IDH1 vaccine in newly diagnosed glioma. Background on the study: Before enrollment, patients got radiotherapy alone, temozolomide alone, or mostly the combination.

The time point here: week 5, during vaccination. Vaccinated patients received 300 ug of mutant IDH1 20-mer peptide per dose, with topical imiquimod. TCRdb's copy holds only in-frame clones and misses some; the assay was immunoSEQ multiplex PCR. The sample yields roughly 30,000 clones, roughly 87% seen once. Study results and caveats: Pseudoprogression seemed unrelated to changes in top peripheral T cell clonotypes.

The chain couples TRBV6-5 to TRBJ1-4; D remains unclear. This specimen consisted of peripheral blood mononuclear cells (PBMCs), obtained from a glioma patient whose treatment included an IDH1 peptide vaccine. The clonotype comes from a woman in her thirties or forties with glioma. Some clones in this sample may be carry-over from other donors' samples. The DNA of the CDR3 is TGTGCCAGCAGGCCCCAGGCCATTGAAAAACTGTTTTTT. Translating gives CASRPQAIEKLFF.